Following are 3 T cell receptor beta chains from one sample sequenced in a study of blood T cells in healthy people across ages. Using a J-beta primer mix together with a sample-barcoded 5' primer, a second PCR was run for roughly 7 to 11 cycles. One entry per CDR3 protein, called by TCRdb with MiXCR from the 5' RACE reads. Among approximately 940,000 distinct CDR3 sequences listed, 48% were seen once. Sequencing was carried out using blood. These receptors came from a man aged 25-45 years in good health.

The chain links TRBV21-1 to TRBJ1-2; the D call TRBD1 from the table was never checked on the DNA. TRBV21-1 is classified as a pseudogene. There are 16 residues in the CDR3. CDR3 amino acids: CASGDPDGYANYGYTF. Written as DNA, the CDR3 is TGCGCCAGCGGGGACCCGGACGGTTACGCTAACTATGGCTACACCTTC.

This chain joins TRBV10-3 and TRBJ2-7; a possible D gene is TRBD1 (6 bases). The CDR3 totals 14 residues. Germline V CDR1 and CDR2: ENHRY, SYGVKD. Trimming stripped 3 bases from V and 2 bases from J, with 11 bases between. CDR3 sequence: CAISDAQGPYEQYF. CDR3 bases: TGTGCCATCAGTGACGCACAGGGCCCCTACGAGCAGTACTTC.

This clonotype turned up a few times. The chain's CDR3 is CASSPRGGVNYGYTF. CDR3 nucleotides: TGTGCCAGCAGCCCCCGCGGGGGGGTAAACTATGGCTACACCTTC. V gene TRBV27 combines with J gene TRBJ1-2, with TRBD1 as a possible D gene (5 bases). From germline, CDR1 is MNHEY and CDR2 SMNVEV (reference sequence). The CDR3 has 15 amino acids. V lost 6 bases and J 2 bases, leaving 16 bases between the germline ends.